The clone carrying this TCR beta chain was counted ten times or more. The antigen remains unidentified. This sample was included in a study of CD8 T cells in ankylosing spondylitis. The study's findings and limits: The study identified a TCR beta motif of eight highly homologous variants that appeared characteristic of ankylosing spondylitis blood. Disease-linked clones reportedly concentrated significantly in matched ankylosing spondylitis synovial fluid.

5'-RACE, quantitative and with molecular barcodes, yielded the TCR beta libraries. TCRdb passed the 5' RACE reads through MiXCR, listing each CDR3 protein once. This table holds 30,000 to 45,000 distinct CDR3 sequences, roughly 9.6% found once. The clonotype comes from a male donor with ankylosing spondylitis. Material for sequencing was synovial fluid, either unsorted or a sorted T cell fraction (not recorded which).

The CDR3 DNA sequence: TGCAGCGTTGAAAGCACGGCGGAGGGCTACGAGCAGTACTTC. It is translated as CSVESTAEGYEQYF. J is TRBJ2-7 and V is TRBV29-1; weak D call: TRBD2 (6 bases). This CDR3 region has 14 residues. In germline, CDR1 is SQVTM, CDR2 ANQGSEA. V lost 2 bases and J 3 bases, leaving 14 bases between the germline ends.